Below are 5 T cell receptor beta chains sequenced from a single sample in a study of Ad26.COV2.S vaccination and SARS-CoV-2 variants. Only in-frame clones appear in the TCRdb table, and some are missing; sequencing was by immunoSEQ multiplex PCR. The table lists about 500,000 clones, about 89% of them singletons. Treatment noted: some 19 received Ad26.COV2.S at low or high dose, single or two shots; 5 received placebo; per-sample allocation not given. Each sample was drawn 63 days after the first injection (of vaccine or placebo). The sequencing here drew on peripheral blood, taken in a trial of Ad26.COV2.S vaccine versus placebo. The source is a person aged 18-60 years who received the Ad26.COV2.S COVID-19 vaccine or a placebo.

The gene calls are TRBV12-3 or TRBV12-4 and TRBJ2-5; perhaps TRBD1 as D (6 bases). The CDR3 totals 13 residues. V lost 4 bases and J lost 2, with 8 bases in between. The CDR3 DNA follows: TGTGCCAGCAGTTACAGGGTACAAGAGACCCAGTACTTC. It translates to CASSYRVQETQYF.

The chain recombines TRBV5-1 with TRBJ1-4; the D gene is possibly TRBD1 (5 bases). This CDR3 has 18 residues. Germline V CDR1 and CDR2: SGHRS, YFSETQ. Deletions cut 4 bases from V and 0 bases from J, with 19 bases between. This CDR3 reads CASSGGTSLGSTNEKLFF. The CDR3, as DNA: TGCGCCAGCAGCGGAGGGACGTCCCTCGGGTCAACTAATGAAAAACTGTTTTTT. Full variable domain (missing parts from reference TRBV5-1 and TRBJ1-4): KAGVTQTPRYLIKTRGQQVTLSCSPISGHRSVSWYQQTPGQGLQFLFEYFSETQRNKGNFPGRFSGRQFSNSRSEMNVSTLELGDSALYLCASSGGTSLGSTNEKLFFGSGTQLSVL.

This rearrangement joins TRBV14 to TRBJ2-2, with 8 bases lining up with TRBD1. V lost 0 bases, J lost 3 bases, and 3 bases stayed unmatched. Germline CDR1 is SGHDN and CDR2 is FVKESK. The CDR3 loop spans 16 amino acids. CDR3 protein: CASSQEDRVDTGELFF. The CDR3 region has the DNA TGTGCCAGCAGCCAAGAGGACAGGGTGGACACCGGGGAGCTGTTTTTT.

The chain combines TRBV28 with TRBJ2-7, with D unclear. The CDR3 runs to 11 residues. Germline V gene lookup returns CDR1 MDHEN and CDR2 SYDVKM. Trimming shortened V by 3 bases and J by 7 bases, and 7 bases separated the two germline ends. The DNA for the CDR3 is TGTGCCAGCAGTTTGATAGGGGAGCAGTACTTC. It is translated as CASSLIGEQYF.

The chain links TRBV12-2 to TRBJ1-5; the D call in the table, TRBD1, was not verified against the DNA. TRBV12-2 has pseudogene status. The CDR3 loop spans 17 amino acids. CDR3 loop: CASRLPNTFRGNQPQHF. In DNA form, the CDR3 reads TGTGCAAGTCGCTTACCTAATACTTTCAGGGGCAATCAGCCCCAGCATTTT.